The 24 T cell receptor beta chains given below trace back to one sample, sequenced in a study of cytomegalovirus exposure and HLA in healthy donors (dated by TCRdb to 2017 to 2019). Receptors were amplified or captured by the immunoSEQ multiplex PCR assay. A mixture of 60 forward primers for TCR Vbeta segments and 13 reverse primers for TCR Jbeta segments was used in the multiplex PCR. TCRdb's version of the immuneACCESS table is confined to in-frame rearrangements and falls short of the full clone set. An unresolved V gene accounts for under half of the shortfall where checked; the remainder is of unknown origin. In this sample the table shows fewer than 200,000 clones, approximately 81% of which occur a single time. The leading ten clones occupy 2% to 2.5% of the sample. The sample taken for sequencing was PBMCs. Receptors originate from a man aged 18 to 29 in good health and CMV-seropositive.

This chain joins TRBV2 and TRBJ1-1; the match to TRBD1 covers 9 bases. With 6 bases clipped from V and 3 bases from J, the junction kept 5 bases outside the gene matches. The CDR3 loop spans 14 amino acids. Germline CDR1 reads SNHLY; CDR2 reads FYNNEI. The CDR3 spells CASSGQGRYTEAFF. CDR3 nucleotide sequence: TGTGCCAGCAGCGGACAGGGGCGGTACACTGAAGCTTTCTTT.

This clone showed up just once. The chain uses TRBV29-1 and TRBJ2-1, with 7 bases aligning to TRBD2. CDR3 size: 13 residues. Germline-derived CDR1 and CDR2 are SQVTM and ANQGSEA. Trimming cost V 7 bases and J 7 bases; bases outside gene matches: 10. In DNA form, the CDR3 reads TGCAGCGGCGGACTAGTGCGGTCAAATGAGCAGTTCTTC. Encoded protein: CSGGLVRSNEQFF.

The chain carries TRBV4-2 and TRBJ2-7, with a weak D call TRBD1 (6 bases). The V and J ends lost 2 bases and 7 bases respectively, with 12 bases between them. Germline loops: CDR1 LGHNA, CDR2 YNFKEQ. This CDR3 comprises 13 residues. The CDR3 is CASSQPEDREQYF. In DNA form, the CDR3 reads TGTGCCAGCAGCCAACCCGAAGACAGGGAGCAGTACTTC.

Remarks on this clone: At one end the junction does not follow the germline gene, possibly because of a read error. This chain uses TRBV7-8 with TRBJ2-4; D perhaps matches TRBD1 (6 bases). Germline V gene sequence: CDR1 SGHVS, CDR2 FQNEAQ. The CDR3 sequence is 18 residues long. CDR3 nucleotide sequence: TGTGCCAGCAGCTTAGGGCCCCCTTACAGGGTAGGCAAAAACAGTCAGTACTTC. Translation: CASSLGPPYRVGKNSQYF.

This chain uses TRBV6-5 with TRBJ1-3; D is possibly TRBD1 (5 bases). The CDR3 contains 15 residues. Germline V CDR1 and CDR2: MNHEY, SVGAGI. Trimming shortened V by 2 bases and J by 2 bases, and 10 bases separated the two germline ends. CDR3 loop: CASSYTGGTGNTIYF. In DNA, the CDR3 is TGTGCCAGCAGTTACACGGGGGGAACTGGAAACACCATATATTTT.

V is TRBV5-4 and J is TRBJ1-1; a weak D match, TRBD1 (5 bases). Trimming shortened V by 0 bases and J by 0 bases, and 15 bases separated the two germline ends. The CDR3 runs to 17 residues. In germline, CDR1 is SGHNT, CDR2 YYREEE (reference sequence). In nucleotides, the CDR3 is TGTGCCAGCAGCTTGGCGCGGGGGGGAACTATGAACACTGAAGCTTTCTTT. This encodes CASSLARGGTMNTEAFF.

This chain connects TRBV7-3 to TRBJ2-2, with a weak D call TRBD1 (7 bases). Germline V gene sequence: CDR1 SGHTA, CDR2 FQGTGA. The CDR3 contains 16 residues. Trimming cost V 1 base and J 4 bases, with 13 bases left between them. The DNA of the CDR3 is TGTGCCAGCAGCTTAATTCCCCAGGGGGGCACCGGGGAGCTGTTTTTT. The encoded protein is CASSLIPQGGTGELFF.

The rearrangement uses TRBV5-1 and TRBJ2-7; possibly TRBD1 for D (5 bases). This CDR3 has 14 amino acids. V lost 4 bases and J 5 bases, leaving 16 bases between the germline ends. Germline V gene lookup returns CDR1 SGHRS and CDR2 YFSETQ. The CDR3 region has the DNA TGCGCCAGCAGCGCCGACAGCCTTTCCAACGAGCAGTACTTC. It codes for CASSADSLSNEQYF.

This sequence joins TRBV5-5 and TRBJ2-1; 8 bases line up with TRBD1. The length of the CDR3 is 15 residues. CDR1 SGHKS and CDR2 YYEKEE come from the germline V gene (reference sequence). With V trimmed by 2 bases and J by 3 bases, 4 bases remained unmatched. The CDR3 nucleotides are TGTGCCAGCAGCTTCGGACAGGGATACTACAATGAGCAGTTCTTC. Its protein product is CASSFGQGYYNEQFF.

CDR3 DNA: TGTGCCAGTAGTGGCTCGACTAGCCGACCAATCTTGAGCGCCTACAATGAGCAGTTCTTC. This translates into CASSGSTSRPILSAYNEQFF. The chain carries TRBV19 and TRBJ2-1, with 7 bases matching TRBD2. Germline V lookup: CDR1 LNHDA, CDR2 SQIVND (reference sequence). CDR3 size: 20 residues. The V and J ends lost 5 bases and 2 bases, in that order; junction bases with no gene match: 21.

V and J are TRBV7-9 and TRBJ2-7, with 9 bases fitting TRBD1. The CDR3 spans 16 residues. Losses at the gene ends were 6 bases for V and 6 bases for J; bases not matched to a gene: 15. CDR1 is SEHNR, CDR2 FQNEAQ, per germline (reference sequence). The CDR3 DNA follows: TGTGCCAGCAGTTCAACTGTTGGGACAGGGTCTGGCGAGCAGTACTTC. This encodes CASSSTVGTGSGEQYF.

The J gene is TRBJ2-4, the V gene TRBV6-6, with D maybe TRBD1 (5 bases). Germline lookup yields CDR1 MNHNY and CDR2 SVGAGI (reference sequence). The V and J ends lost 3 bases and 3 bases respectively, with 15 bases between them. This CDR3 has 16 amino acids. The CDR3: CASSYRQTTDKNIQYF. In DNA, the CDR3 is TGTGCCAGCAGTTATAGACAGACAACCGACAAAAACATTCAGTACTTC.

This rearrangement joins TRBV7-9 to TRBJ1-1; 7 positions agree with TRBD1. This CDR3 contains 16 residues. The V gene end was trimmed by 5 bases and the J gene end by 1 base; junction bases not matched to a gene: 10. In germline, CDR1 is SEHNR, CDR2 FQNEAQ (reference sequence). The CDR3 region has the DNA TGTGCCAGCAGCCTCCTTCAGGGGGGCAGGAACACTGAAGCTTTCTTT. Its translation is CASSLLQGGRNTEAFF. Using reference TRBV7-9 and TRBJ1-1 for the parts outside the CDR3, the full variable domain is DTGVSQNPRHKITKRGQNVTFRCDPISEHNRLYWYRQTLGQGPEFLTYFQNEAQLEKSRLLSDRFSAERPKGSFSTLEIQRTEQGDSAMYLCASSLLQGGRNTEAFFGQGTRLTVV.

The chain couples TRBV7-9 to TRBJ2-2, with 9 bases matching TRBD1. V was pared by 3 bases and J by 14 bases, with 4 bases of the junction left unmatched. CDR1 SEHNR and CDR2 FQNEAQ come from the germline V gene (reference sequence). The CDR3 has 12 amino acids. CDR3 nucleotides: TGTGCCAGCAGCTTCGGGACAGGGAACCTGTTTTTT. It is translated as CASSFGTGNLFF.

This clone showed up just a few times. The chain is built from TRBV25-1 and TRBJ2-2; tentative D call: TRBD1 (5 bases). The CDR3 spans 15 residues. Between the trimmed V and J ends, which lost 4 bases and 4 bases, there was a span of 13 bases. The V gene's germline CDR1 is MGHDK and CDR2 SYGVNS. The CDR3 DNA reads as TGTGCCAGCAGTGCCCCCCAGGGTGGCACCGGGGAGCTGTTTTTT. It yields the protein CASSAPQGGTGELFF.

The chain links TRBV19 to TRBJ2-1; no reliable D call. The V gene's germline CDR1 is LNHDA and CDR2 SQIVND (reference sequence). Trimming shortened V by 4 bases and J by 6 bases, and 10 bases separated the two germline ends. This CDR3 region has 13 residues. The chain's CDR3 is CASSRFSVNEQFF. CDR3 sequence (DNA): TGTGCCAGTAGTAGATTTAGTGTCAATGAGCAGTTCTTC.

This clone was counted only a few times. This chain joins TRBV27 and TRBJ1-2, with TRBD1 as a possible D gene (6 bases). The germline V and J ends were trimmed by 6 bases and 5 bases, with 16 bases remaining between them. This CDR3 spans 14 amino acids. CDR1 is MNHEY and CDR2 is SMNVEV in the germline V gene (reference sequence). The CDR3 bases are TGTGCCAGCAGCTACACAGGGAAGTATTATGGCTACACCTTC. It yields the protein CASSYTGKYYGYTF.

In nucleotides, the CDR3 is TGTGCCAGCAGTTTACGCAGGGGGAATGAAAAACTGTTTTTT. Translating gives CASSLRRGNEKLFF. V gene TRBV27 combines with J gene TRBJ1-4, with 7 nucleotides matching TRBD1. Trimming cost V 2 bases and J 5 bases; bases outside gene matches: 2. Germline V CDR1 and CDR2: MNHEY, SMNVEV (reference sequence). The CDR3 totals 14 residues.

This clone was picked up a small number of times. V usage is TRBV18 and J usage is TRBJ2-1; TRBD2 matches 10 bases. Germline CDR1 KGHSH, CDR2 LQKENI. V lost 2 bases and J lost 5; bases outside the gene matches: 3. The CDR3 length is 15 residues. CDR3: CASSPGTSANNEQFF. The CDR3, as DNA: TGTGCCAGCTCACCAGGGACTAGCGCGAACAATGAGCAGTTCTTC.

The rearrangement uses TRBV11-2 and TRBJ1-1; D is possibly TRBD1 (6 bases). The CDR3 loop spans 15 amino acids. Trimming stripped 2 bases from V and 1 base from J, with 11 bases between. Germline V CDR1 and CDR2: SGHAT, FQNNGV. CDR3 nucleotide sequence: TGTGCCAGCAGCTTATGGGGGCAGCCGAACACTGAAGCTTTCTTT. Translating it yields CASSLWGQPNTEAFF.

The rearrangement joins TRBV9 to TRBJ1-2; D may be TRBD1 (6 bases). This CDR3 contains 11 residues. Germline V lookup: CDR1 SGDLS, CDR2 YYNGEE. The V gene lost 9 bases and the J gene lost 8 bases, with 14 bases spanning the gap. CDR3 amino acids: CATTGTEGYTF. The DNA of the CDR3 is TGTGCCACCACAGGGACGGAAGGCTACACCTTC.

The genes are TRBV27 and TRBJ2-7; 12 bases are a match to TRBD1. This CDR3 is built from 17 residues. With 4 bases clipped from V and 5 bases from J, the junction kept 12 bases outside the gene matches. Looked up from germline, CDR1 is MNHEY and CDR2 is SMNVEV (reference sequence). In DNA, the CDR3 is TGTGCCAGCAGTTGGGACAGGGGGCGGGAAAGGTACGACGAGCAGTACTTC. It is translated as CASSWDRGRERYDEQYF.

This sequence joins TRBV15 and TRBJ2-6; possibly TRBD1 for D (6 bases). V lost 5 bases, J lost 2 bases, and 10 bases lay in between. This CDR3 has 15 residues. Germline V gene sequence: CDR1 LNHNV, CDR2 YYDKDF (reference sequence). Written as DNA, the CDR3 is TGTGCCACCAGCGCCGACAGGACTGGGGCCAACGTCCTGACTTTC. This gives the protein CATSADRTGANVLTF.

The chain has TRBV19 and TRBJ1-4; 9 bases match TRBD1. Trimming at V came to 4 bases and at J to 8 bases, leaving 11 bases not matched to a gene. Germline lookup yields CDR1 LNHDA and CDR2 SQIVND (reference sequence). The CDR3 covers 16 residues. CDR3 coding DNA: TGTGCCAGTAGTACCAGGGACAGGGCCCCTCGGGAAAAACTGTTTTTT. Translated: CASSTRDRAPREKLFF.